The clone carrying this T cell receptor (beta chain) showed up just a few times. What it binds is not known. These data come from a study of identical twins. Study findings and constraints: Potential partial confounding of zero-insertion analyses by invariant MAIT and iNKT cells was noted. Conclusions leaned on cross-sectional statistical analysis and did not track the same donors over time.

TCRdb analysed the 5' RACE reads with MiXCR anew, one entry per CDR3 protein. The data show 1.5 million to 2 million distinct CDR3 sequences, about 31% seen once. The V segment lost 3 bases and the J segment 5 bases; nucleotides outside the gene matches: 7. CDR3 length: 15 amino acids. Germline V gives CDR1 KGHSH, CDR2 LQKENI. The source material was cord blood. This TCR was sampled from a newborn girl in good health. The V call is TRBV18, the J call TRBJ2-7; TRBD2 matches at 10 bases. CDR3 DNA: TGTGCCAGCTCACCCGGACTAGCGGCCAGCCACGAGCAGTACTTC. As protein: CASSPGLAASHEQYF.